The clone carrying this T cell receptor (beta chain) was detected a few times. Looked up from germline, CDR1 is SGHTA and CDR2 is FQGNSA. With V trimmed by 4 bases and J by 7 bases, 7 bases remained unmatched. The CDR3 is 14 amino acids. The data were taken from a study of blood T cells in healthy people across ages. PCR was performed a second time for about 7 to 12 cycles using a sample-barcoded 5' primer and a J-beta primer mix. TCRdb re-derived calls from the 5' RACE reads in MiXCR, one entry per CDR3 protein. The data show 650,000 to 1,000,000 distinct CDR3 sequences, around 36% seen once. The sequenced material came from blood. This TCR came from a man younger than 30 in good health. This chain links TRBV7-2 with TRBJ2-1; 7 nucleotides agree with TRBD1. CDR3 DNA sequence: TGTGCCAGCAGCTACGAGGGACAGTCGAATGAGCAGTTCTTC. Its translation: CASSYEGQSNEQFF. Full variable domain (rest looked up from reference TRBV7-2 and TRBJ2-1): GAGVSQSPSNKVTEKGKDVELRCDPISGHTALYWYRQSLGQGLEFLIYFQGNSAPDKSGLPSDRFSAERTGGSVSTLTIQRTQQEDSAVYLCASSYEGQSNEQFFGPGTRLTVL.